This T cell receptor beta chain emerged from a study of regulatory T cells in long-lasting Graves disease (dated by TCRdb to about 2021). As for the study more broadly: Patients with newly diagnosed Graves' disease had been on antithyroid drugs for under 3 months. A total of around 35 samples underwent TCR sequencing, from roughly 13 patients with persistent Graves' disease and approximately 20 patients with newly diagnosed Graves' disease. Peripheral blood TCR sequencing and RNA sequencing compared persistent Graves' disease patients with newly diagnosed Graves' disease patients. The study was registered as a clinical trial and conducted in China. What the work shows at the level of the full study, not this receptor alone: Sequencing and analysis were limited to the TCR beta chain. Compared with newly diagnosed patients, persistent Graves' disease patients had lower TCR Shannon entropy and fewer highly expanded clones, which suggests clonal expansion. The authors noted that the small sample size was a limitation that may lower accuracy. Only peripheral blood was studied, because thyroid tissue, the primary lesion, was inaccessible. More public clonotypes were shared among persistent patients (around 3,000) than among newly diagnosed patients (just under 1,000). TRBV28, TRBJ1-2 and TRBJ2-5 were preferentially used in persistent disease, while TRBV20-1 and TRBJ2-1 were favored in newly diagnosed disease.

Libraries came from multiplex PCR. Sequenced using an Illumina HiSeq 4000. To build TCR beta libraries, CDR3 regions were amplified by Arm-PCR using iRepertoire HTBI primers. PCR products were gel purified before sequencing. Processing in the source paper ran as follows. Gene usage analysis of CDR3 amino acid clonotypes relied on the roughly 67 TRBV and 15 or so TRBJ segments identified across samples. COPE and FqMerger were used to merge filtered high-quality paired reads into contigs. BLAST was used to align contigs to the IMGT TRBV, TRBD and TRBJ reference genes, and CDR3 was defined following IMGT. Any clonotype with a frequency above 0.1% was classified as a highly expanded clone. Shannon entropy was used to measure repertoire diversity, and the Gini coefficient was used to measure V-J evenness. Clonotypes shared by more than one individual were considered public. TCRdb trimmed the raw reads at Q25, called clones with MiXCR and kept productive beta chains. Rows merge per CDR3 protein into single entries with the most common DNA and genes. These V and J calls derive from TCRdb rather than the authors' analysis. The sample profile shows approximately 480,000 distinct CDR3 sequences; about a sixth of them were found once. Clones ranked in the top ten supply 12% of the sample.

The junction shows trimming of 4 bases on V and 4 bases on J, and the gene matches do not reach 7 bases of it. From the cysteine through the phenylalanine, the CDR3 covers 15 amino acids. Just the 45-base CDR3 DNA is kept, in frame starting at base 1. The CDR1 and CDR2 encoded by the germline V gene (reference sequence) are LGHDT and YNNKEL. As for this clonotype: What antigen it recognizes has not been identified. Base qualities were left out, and no much larger clone turns up one base away.

The sample's time point label, in plain terms: newly diagnosed GD, antithyroid drugs for less than 3 months. For both TCR sequencing and RNA sequencing, RNA was extracted from PBMCs in TRIzol. The diagnosis of Graves' disease followed American Thyroid Association guidelines. Recruitment of patients was carried out at an endocrinology department in Xi'an, China. From each patient, 7.5 to 9.5 milliliters of peripheral blood was collected into an EDTA anticoagulant tube. PBMCs were isolated by Ficoll Paque Plus density gradient separation without further T cell sorting. An Agilent 2100 Bioanalyzer and agarose gel were used to assess RNA quality, and a NanoDrop 2000 was used to measure RNA concentration. This same sample was also part of a study on T cells in Graves' hyperthyroidism and ophthalmopathy. The second study also describes: Stable Graves' hyperthyroidism was defined as the absence of progression to ophthalmopathy over 18 months of follow-up. Hyperthyroidism patients were newly diagnosed, had a disease duration of under 2 months, and were aged 18 to 65 years. The study excluded patients with uncontrolled infections, other autoimmune diseases, pregnancy or lactation. Diagnoses relied on clinical symptoms, serum thyroxine and TRAb, thyroid ultrasound and orbital computed tomography. For the first round of RT-PCR on the TCR CDR3, the HTBI primer set was used together with the Qiagen OneStep RT-PCR kit. Most expanded thyroid clonotypes (frequency above 0.001) were also found in blood, which suggests that blood repertoires may mirror thyroid immune responses. Ophthalmopathy was separated from stable hyperthyroidism by a 13 V-J signature model, with approximately 89% sensitivity and about 81% specificity obtained in cross-validation and 80%/75% obtained in testing. In validation, progression to ophthalmopathy was predicted by the model with around 71% sensitivity and around 75% specificity, a median of about 6.4 months before onset. To identify TCR V-J signatures that set the groups apart, the researchers used a discovery cohort of roughly 100 patients, made up of 40 to 45 with Graves' ophthalmopathy and approximately 57 with stable Graves' hyperthyroidism. Prospective prediction of ophthalmopathy was tested in an independent validation cohort of 18 to 20 hyperthyroidism patients and 17 patients who later progressed to ophthalmopathy. The 75 to 100 discovery patients were randomly split 7:3 into training and test sets. In about 6 Graves' hyperthyroidism patients, the study also compared T-cell repertoires from thyroid tissue with T-cell repertoires from blood. Once sampling was done, hyperthyroidism patients were given methimazole at a starting dose of 30 mg daily, whereas ophthalmopathy patients were given high-dose intravenous methylprednisolone. Libraries were constructed in a second round of multiplex PCR, after which size selection and purification were carried out. Paired-end sequencing of the libraries was performed with 100 bp reads on an Illumina HiSeq2000. SOAPnuke was used to process the raw data, throwing out any read that contained adapters or uncalled bases, had a mean Phred below 15, or lacked an exact constant-primer or identifier match. COPE v1.2.5 was used to merge the high-quality paired reads, and each unique nucleotide sequence was defined as a clonotype. Clonotypes were aligned to IMGT TRBV, TRBD and TRBJ reference segments using MiTCR v1.1. The analysis was restricted to V-J combinations with a frequency above 0.0001, which together covered 99.2% of the repertoires. The TCS score was defined as F50 (clonal expansion) divided by E x V (chaos), with BLOSUM62-based TCRdist calculated between CDR3 peptides within each V-J. Welch's t-statistics and random forest reduced fewer than 550 V-J features to 10 to 15, which were used in a naive Bayes classifier (R e1071). Sample size was not statistically predetermined, and investigators were not blinded to group allocation. The paper reports TCR Vbeta CDR3 sequencing of some 140 peripheral blood samples: 43 ophthalmopathy, under 80 hyperthyroidism and 17 progressor patients.

The clonotype originates from a man between 40 and 49 years old with Graves disease. Donor details come from another sample of the same person, matched by shared clones. The chain is assembled from TRBV3-1 and TRBJ2-1; the junction holds 7 bases that match TRBD2. Sequencing used peripheral blood mononuclear cells (PBMCs), obtained at new diagnosis, from a patient treated with antithyroid drugs. The CDR3 reads CASSPGLDPYNEQFF. The nucleotide sequence is given as TGTGCCAGCAGCCCAGGACTAGATCCATACAATGAGCAGTTCTTC.